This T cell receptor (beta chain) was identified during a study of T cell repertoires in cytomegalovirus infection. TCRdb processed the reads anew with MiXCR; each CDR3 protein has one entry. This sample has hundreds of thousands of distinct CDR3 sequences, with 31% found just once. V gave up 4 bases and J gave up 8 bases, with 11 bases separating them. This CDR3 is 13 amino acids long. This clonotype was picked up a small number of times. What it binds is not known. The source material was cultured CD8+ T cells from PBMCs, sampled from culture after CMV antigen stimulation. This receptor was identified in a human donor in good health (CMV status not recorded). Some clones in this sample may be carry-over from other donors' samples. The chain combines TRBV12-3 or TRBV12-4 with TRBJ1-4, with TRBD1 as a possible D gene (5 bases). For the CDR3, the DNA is TGTGCCAGCAGTTCTGAAGGGGTAGAAAAACTGTTTTTT. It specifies CASSSEGVEKLFF.